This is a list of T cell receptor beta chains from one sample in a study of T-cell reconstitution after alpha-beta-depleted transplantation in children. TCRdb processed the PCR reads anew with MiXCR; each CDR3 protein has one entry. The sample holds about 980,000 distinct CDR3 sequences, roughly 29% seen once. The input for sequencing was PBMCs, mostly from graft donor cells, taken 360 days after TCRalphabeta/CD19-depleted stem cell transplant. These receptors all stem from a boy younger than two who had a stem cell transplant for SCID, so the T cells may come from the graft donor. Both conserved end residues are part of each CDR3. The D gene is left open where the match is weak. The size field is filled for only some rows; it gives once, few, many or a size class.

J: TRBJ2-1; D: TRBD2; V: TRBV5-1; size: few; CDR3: CASSLGASGYYNEQFF; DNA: TGCGCCAGCAGCTTAGGGGCTAGCGGGTACTACAATGAGCAGTTCTTC
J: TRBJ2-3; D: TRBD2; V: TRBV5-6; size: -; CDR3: CASSLLSGGGLRDTQYF; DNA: TGTGCCAGCAGCTTGCTCAGCGGGGGAGGTTTGAGAGATACGCAGTATTTT
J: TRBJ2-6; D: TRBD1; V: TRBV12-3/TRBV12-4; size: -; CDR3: CASSTDRGRGSGANVLTF; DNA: TGTGCCAGCAGTACTGACAGGGGACGGGGCTCTGGGGCCAACGTCCTGACTTTC
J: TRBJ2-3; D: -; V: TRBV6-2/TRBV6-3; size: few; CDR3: CASSYFAEQPGALDTQYF; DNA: TGTGCCAGCAGTTACTTTGCGGAACAACCTGGGGCTTTAGATACGCAGTATTTT
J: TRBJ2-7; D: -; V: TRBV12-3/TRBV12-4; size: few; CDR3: CASSVTGGSSYEQYF; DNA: TGTGCCAGCAGTGTGACCGGAGGGTCTTCCTACGAGCAGTACTTC
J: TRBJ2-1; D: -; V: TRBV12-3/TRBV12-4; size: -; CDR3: CASRGSGSYNEQFF; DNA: TGTGCCAGCAGGGGGTCGGGGTCCTACAATGAGCAGTTCTTC
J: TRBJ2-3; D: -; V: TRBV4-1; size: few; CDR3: CASSQDGLGLLTDTQYF; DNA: TGCGCCAGCAGCCAAGATGGGTTAGGGCTTCTTACAGATACGCAGTATTTT
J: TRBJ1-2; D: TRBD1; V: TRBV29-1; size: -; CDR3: CSAGGDYGYTF; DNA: TGCAGCGCAGGGGGTGACTATGGCTACACCTTC
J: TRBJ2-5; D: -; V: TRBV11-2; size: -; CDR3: CASSFGTGFSAPQETQYF; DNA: TGTGCCAGCAGCTTCGGAACGGGGTTCTCGGCGCCGCAAGAGACCCAGTACTTC
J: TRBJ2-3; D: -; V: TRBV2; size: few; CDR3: CASNGGAVTDTQYF; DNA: TGTGCCAGCAATGGGGGGGCGGTCACAGATACGCAGTATTTT
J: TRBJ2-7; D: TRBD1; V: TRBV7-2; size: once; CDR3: CASSPWTGEGWNEQYF; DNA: TGTGCCAGCAGCCCTTGGACAGGGGAGGGTTGGAACGAGCAGTACTTC
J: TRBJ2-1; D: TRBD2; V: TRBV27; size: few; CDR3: CASSMRGVYNEQFF; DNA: TGTGCCAGCAGTATGCGGGGGGTCTACAATGAGCAGTTCTTC
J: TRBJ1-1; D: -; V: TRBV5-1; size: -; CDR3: CASSLIGPGTEAFF; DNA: TGCGCCAGCAGCTTGATAGGGCCAGGCACTGAAGCTTTCTTT
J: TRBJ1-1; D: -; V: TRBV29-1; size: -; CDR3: CSVEKGTEAFF; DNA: TGCAGCGTTGAAAAAGGGACTGAAGCTTTCTTT
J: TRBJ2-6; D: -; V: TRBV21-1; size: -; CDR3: CASTEAGAGFGGANVLTF; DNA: TGTGCCAGCACCGAGGCAGGGGCAGGTTTCGGGGGGGCCAACGTCCTGACTTTC
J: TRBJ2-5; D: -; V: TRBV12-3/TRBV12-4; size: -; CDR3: CASTMSRVTQYF; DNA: TGTGCCAGCACTATGAGTCGGGTGACCCAGTACTTC
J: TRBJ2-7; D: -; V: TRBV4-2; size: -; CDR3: CASSQDHARGPNYEQYF; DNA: TGTGCCAGCAGCCAAGATCACGCGAGGGGCCCCAACTACGAGCAGTACTTC
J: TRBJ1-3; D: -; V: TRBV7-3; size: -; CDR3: CASSSQTGDTIYF; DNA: TGTGCCAGCAGCTCTCAAACCGGGGACACCATATATTTT